This T cell receptor (beta chain) was retrieved from a study of T cells in Graves' hyperthyroidism and ophthalmopathy. Amplification targeted TCR beta CDR3 regions from RNA transcripts. The HTBI set primed first-round TCR CDR3 RT-PCR. TCRdb called the multiplex PCR reads again in MiXCR, with one record for every CDR3 protein. The sample comprises almost 350,000 distinct CDR3 sequences, roughly 20% of which are singletons, and about a sixth rests with the top ten. CDR3 length: 14 residues. The V end lost 3 bases, the J end lost 3 bases, and 12 bases lay between the germline ends. CDR1 and CDR2 (germline): MDHEN, SYDVKM.

Sequenced: blood. The clonotype originates from a woman between 40 and 50 years old with Graves' ophthalmopathy. J is TRBJ2-7 and V is TRBV28; TRBD1 might be the D (6 bases). In DNA, the CDR3 is TGTGCCAGCAGTTTGTCAGGGGAAGGCTACGAGCAGTACTTC. Its translation is CASSLSGEGYEQYF. Full variable domain (rest looked up from reference TRBV28 and TRBJ2-7): DVKVTQSSRYLVKRTGEKVFLECVQDMDHENMFWYRQDPGLGLRLIYFSYDVKMKEKGDIPEGYSVSREKKERFSLILESASTNQTSMYLCASSLSGEGYEQYFGPGTRLTVT.